These 31 T cell receptor beta chains came from one sample sequenced in a study of early T cells in non-severe SARS-CoV-2 infection (dated by TCRdb to the early 2020s). The method was 5' RACE. Reads for this sample came from a NextSeq 500. TCRdb reprocessed the public reads (quality trimming at Q25 with fastp, clone calling with MiXCR) and kept in-frame beta chains. Records with the same CDR3 protein are collapsed into one entry carrying the most frequent genes and DNA. Present in this sample are approximately 31,000 distinct CDR3 sequences, about 5.7% of which were seen just once. Of the sample, 5.5% to 7% is held by the ten largest clones. Sequencing was carried out using whole blood. Receptors were obtained from an adult who was a healthcare worker with PCR-confirmed SARS-CoV-2 infection or an uninfected control (not recorded which).

The chain employs TRBV10-2 and TRBJ2-7; TRBD2 aligns across 11 bases. V was pared by 4 bases and J by 7 bases, with 6 bases of the junction left unmatched. The CDR3 sequence is 14 residues long. Germline V CDR1 and CDR2: WSHSY, SAAADI. DNA of the CDR3: TGCGCCAGCAGTGTAGCGGGAGGGTCAGAAGAGCAGTACTTC. It codes for CASSVAGGSEEQYF.

The chain is built from TRBV30 and TRBJ2-1, with 8 bases identical to TRBD1. Per germline, CDR1 GTSNPN and CDR2 SVGIG (reference sequence). Trimming cost V 2 bases and J 3 bases; bases outside gene matches: 9. There are 16 residues in the CDR3. CDR3 in amino acids: CAWSLAGTGDYNEQFF. The CDR3 coding sequence is TGTGCCTGGAGTTTAGCCGGGACAGGTGACTACAATGAGCAGTTCTTC.

This clonotype was detected many times. The rearrangement joins TRBV12-3 or TRBV12-4 to TRBJ1-3, with TRBD1 as a possible D gene (5 bases). The CDR3 has 17 amino acids. With 5 bases removed from V and 0 bases from J, the gap between germline ends came to 17 bases. In DNA, the CDR3 is TGTGCCAGCAGTCTAACCTTCAGCGGGGCCTCTGGAAACACCATATATTTT. Its protein is CASSLTFSGASGNTIYF.

This clonotype was counted between two and nine times. The gene calls are TRBV5-1 and TRBJ2-7, with TRBD2 matching over 7 bases. The germline V gene has CDR1 SGHRS and CDR2 YFSETQ. V shed 4 bases and J 4 bases; nucleotides not matched to a gene: 8. The CDR3 length is 14 residues. The CDR3 spells CASSRGDSGYEQYF. The CDR3 DNA follows: TGCGCCAGCAGCCGCGGGGATAGCGGGTACGAGCAGTACTTC. Based on the CDR3 plus reference TRBV5-1 and TRBJ2-7, the full variable domain is KAGVTQTPRYLIKTRGQQVTLSCSPISGHRSVSWYQQTPGQGLQFLFEYFSETQRNKGNFPGRFSGRQFSNSRSEMNVSTLELGDSALYLCASSRGDSGYEQYFGPGTRLTVT.

This clonotype was seen ten or more times. The chain carries TRBV2 and TRBJ2-7; 8 nucleotides align to TRBD1. The V segment lost 5 bases and the J segment 6 bases; nucleotides outside the gene matches: 6. From germline, CDR1 is SNHLY and CDR2 FYNNEI. There are 13 residues in the CDR3. The CDR3 sequence: CASSYQGAGEQYF. The CDR3 bases are TGTGCCAGCAGTTATCAGGGGGCGGGCGAGCAGTACTTC.

The sample holds many counts of this clonotype. No DNA is shown, since the ends of the CDR3 on it are uncertain; the CDR3 is the one TCRdb lists. The chain links TRBV7-5 to TRBJ2-1; the listed D gene, TRBD2, was not tested against the DNA. TRBV7-5 is deemed a pseudogene. With termini counted, the CDR3 has 20 amino acids. CDR3 residues: CISVSEAQTLTSRHAAEQFF.

This clonotype was counted many times. CDR3 nucleotide sequence: TGTGCCAGCAGGATACGACAGGGTACGTACAATGAGCAGTTCTTC. This encodes CASRIRQGTYNEQFF. V usage is TRBV28 and J usage is TRBJ2-1; 7 nucleotides match TRBD1. The CDR3 length is 15 residues. The germline CDR1 and CDR2 sequences are MDHEN and SYDVKM. V shed 6 bases and J 4 bases; nucleotides not matched to a gene: 9.

This clonotype was observed a handful of times. The chain recombines TRBV6-1 with TRBJ1-1, with D unclear. The CDR3 consists of 13 residues. Trimming stripped 4 bases from V and 5 bases from J, with 11 bases between. Germline-derived CDR1 and CDR2 are MNHNS and SASEGT. CDR3 residues: CASSGSPWTEAFF. The CDR3 bases are TGTGCCAGCAGTGGTAGTCCCTGGACTGAAGCTTTCTTT.

There are many counts of this clonotype. The chain uses TRBV28 and TRBJ2-1, with D tentatively TRBD2 (6 bases). The CDR3 is 15 amino acids. Trimming shortened V by 1 base and J by 4 bases, and 11 bases separated the two germline ends. CDR1 is MDHEN and CDR2 is SYDVKM in the germline V gene. The CDR3, as DNA: TGTGCCAGCAGTTTATTCGGGACTTCTTACAATGAGCAGTTCTTC. Its protein product is CASSLFGTSYNEQFF.

This clonotype has ten or more counts. The chain joins TRBV6-6 to TRBJ1-5, with D possibly matching TRBD1 (6 bases). CDR1 MNHNY and CDR2 SVGAGI come from the germline V gene (reference sequence). Between the trimmed V and J ends, which lost 5 bases and 2 bases, there was a span of 16 bases. This CDR3 is built from 16 residues. The CDR3 region is CASSPTQGGGNQPQHF. The CDR3 bases are TGTGCCAGCAGTCCTACACAGGGAGGGGGCAATCAGCCCCAGCATTTT.

This clonotype was recorded many times. CDR3 residues: CASSRTSGMPREQYF. CDR3 nucleotide sequence: TGTGCCAGCAGCCGGACTAGCGGGATGCCTAGGGAGCAGTACTTC. The chain employs TRBV27 and TRBJ2-7; 12 nucleotides line up with TRBD2. Per the germline V gene, CDR1 is MNHEY and CDR2 is SMNVEV (reference sequence). CDR3 length: 15 residues. Trimming took 6 bases from V and 7 from J; bases not matched to a gene: 10.

This clonotype was seen more than once but under ten times. The chain uses TRBV5-1 and TRBJ2-5, with 12 bases that match TRBD2. The germline V gene encodes CDR1 SGHRS and CDR2 YFSETQ. The CDR3 is made up of 17 amino acids. Trimming at V came to 0 bases and at J to 2 bases, leaving 5 bases not matched to a gene. CDR3 DNA: TGCGCCAGCAGCTTGGCCCTAGCGGGAGGGCCGCAAGAGACCCAGTACTTC. It specifies CASSLALAGGPQETQYF.

This clonotype was observed a handful of times. This chain connects TRBV29-1 to TRBJ2-3, with 7 bases aligning to TRBD2. Looked up from germline, CDR1 is SQVTM and CDR2 is ANQGSEA. The CDR3 length is 12 residues. V was clipped by 6 bases and J by 1 base; unmatched bases: 1. The CDR3 sequence is CSVRGGTDTQYF. The CDR3 DNA reads TGCAGCGTCCGGGGGGGCACAGATACGCAGTATTTT.

The chain joins TRBV2 to TRBJ2-2; 10 bases are shared with TRBD1. Trimming cost V 3 bases and J 13 bases; bases outside gene matches: 14. CDR3 length: 16 amino acids. CDR1 is SNHLY, CDR2 FYNNEI, per germline. CDR3 loop: CASSDPSGTGADALFF. The DNA for the CDR3 is TGTGCCAGCAGTGACCCCTCCGGGACAGGGGCCGACGCGCTGTTTTTT.

This clonotype has more than one count but fewer than ten. The chain joins TRBV20-1 to TRBJ2-4, with 12 positions matching TRBD2. Germline V CDR1 and CDR2: DFQATT, SNEGSKA (reference sequence). This CDR3 comprises 13 residues. J lost 7 bases, V lost 5 bases, and 3 bases had no gene match. The chain's CDR3 is CSAQGLAGNIQYF. The CDR3 DNA reads as TGCAGTGCTCAGGGACTAGCGGGTAACATTCAGTACTTC.

There are many counts of this clonotype. This sequence joins TRBV27 and TRBJ2-7; the match to TRBD1 covers 11 bases. The germline V gene has CDR1 MNHEY and CDR2 SMNVEV (reference sequence). The CDR3 runs to 15 residues. Germline trimming cut 7 bases from V and 3 bases from J; bases unmatched to any gene: 8. The CDR3 region has the DNA TGTGCCAGCACCTGGACCGGGACAGGGGGCTACGAGCAGTACTTC. Amino acid sequence: CASTWTGTGGYEQYF.

This clonotype was found a few times. This sequence joins TRBV30 and TRBJ2-7; 7 nucleotides align to TRBD1. Trimming cost V 2 bases and J 0 bases; bases outside gene matches: 10. CDR1 is GTSNPN, CDR2 SVGIG, per germline (reference sequence). The CDR3 totals 16 residues. The DNA of the CDR3 is TGTGCCTGGAGTTTTCCCCCGGGACAGTTCTCCTACGAGCAGTACTTC. This codes for CAWSFPPGQFSYEQYF.

This clonotype was counted many times. This chain links TRBV6-5 with TRBJ2-1, with D possibly being TRBD1 (6 bases). Trimming shortened V by 11 bases and J by 9 bases, and 14 bases separated the two germline ends. This CDR3 comprises 11 residues. CDR1 is MNHEY and CDR2 is SVGAGI in the germline V gene. CDR3 in amino acids: CAAQGGAEQFF. The CDR3 bases are TGTGCCGCCCAAGGGGGAGCTGAGCAGTTCTTC.

The sample holds a few counts of this clonotype. This chain connects TRBV7-2 to TRBJ1-2; D is perhaps TRBD1 (6 bases). Between the trimmed V and J ends, which lost 5 bases and 3 bases, there was a span of 19 bases. This CDR3 is 16 amino acids long. Germline V gene sequence: CDR1 SGHTA, CDR2 FQGNSA. CDR3 protein: CASSAPLQGQHYGYTF. CDR3 nucleotide sequence: TGTGCCAGCAGCGCGCCCCTCCAGGGGCAACACTATGGCTACACCTTC.

The chain uses TRBV5-1 and TRBJ2-7, with TRBD1 matching over 9 bases. Looked up from germline, CDR1 is SGHRS and CDR2 is YFSETQ. Trimming took 4 bases from V and 10 from J; bases not matched to a gene: 6. The CDR3 is 12 residues long. CDR3 sequence (DNA): TGCGCCAGCAGCCAAGACAGGGGGTCTCAGTACTTC. It yields the protein CASSQDRGSQYF.

CDR3 residues: CASSPFGTRRNEQFF. DNA of the CDR3: TGTGCCAGCAGTCCCTTCGGGACCCGCAGGAATGAGCAGTTCTTC. The chain joins TRBV28 to TRBJ2-1; D possibly matches TRBD1 or TRBD2 (5 bases each). The CDR3 spans 15 residues. The V and J ends lost 5 bases and 7 bases respectively, with 18 bases between them. The germline V gene has CDR1 MDHEN and CDR2 SYDVKM.

This clonotype appeared a few times. V is TRBV7-9 and J is TRBJ1-4; D is ambiguous. The CDR3 is 14 residues long. The V gene lost 2 bases and the J gene lost 6 bases, with 10 bases spanning the gap. CDR1 is SEHNR and CDR2 is FQNEAQ in the germline V gene (reference sequence). CDR3 sequence reads: CASSLIRNDEKLFF. The CDR3 nucleotides read TGTGCCAGCAGCTTAATAAGGAACGATGAAAAACTGTTTTTT.

A few counts support this clonotype. Here the CDR3 reads CASSLARVGGGEQFF. DNA of the CDR3: TGTGCCAGCAGCTTAGCGCGGGTAGGCGGGGGTGAGCAGTTCTTC. The chain links TRBV7-2 to TRBJ2-1; 7 nucleotides line up with TRBD2. The CDR3 sequence is 15 residues long. In germline, CDR1 is SGHTA, CDR2 FQGNSA. V was pared by 0 bases and J by 9 bases, with 8 bases of the junction left unmatched.

The rearrangement joins TRBV6-1 to TRBJ2-1; D is unclear. This CDR3 region has 15 residues. CDR1 and CDR2 (germline): MNHNS, SASEGT. The V and J ends lost 0 bases and 4 bases respectively, with 10 bases between them. The CDR3 sequence is CASSEANGGYNEQFF. CDR3 nucleotide sequence: TGTGCCAGCAGTGAAGCGAACGGCGGATACAATGAGCAGTTCTTC.

Ten or more counts support this clonotype. This sequence joins TRBV7-9 and TRBJ1-1, with 9 nucleotides matching TRBD1. Trimming removed 5 bases from V and 0 bases from J; junction bases left unmatched: 7. Germline CDR1 is SEHNR and CDR2 is FQNEAQ (reference sequence). The CDR3 runs to 16 residues. The CDR3 DNA sequence: TGTGCCAGCAGCCCACGGACAGGGGCTATGAACACTGAAGCTTTCTTT. Its protein product is CASSPRTGAMNTEAFF.

The rearrangement uses TRBV4-2 and TRBJ1-1; no clear D. Germline V CDR1 and CDR2: LGHNA, YNFKEQ. V gave up 5 bases and J gave up 4 bases, with 14 bases separating them. The CDR3 has 14 residues. This CDR3 is CASSFSGPFTEAFF. The CDR3 nucleotides are TGTGCCAGCAGCTTCTCCGGGCCGTTCACTGAAGCTTTCTTT.

This clonotype turned up a few times. The DNA is left out, because the CDR3 cannot be placed on it with certainty; the CDR3 is given as TCRdb lists it. The chain recombines TRBV12-3 or TRBV12-4 with TRBJ2-5; TRBD2 reflects the table's D call only, with no check against the DNA. The CDR3 numbers 14 amino acids, ends counted. The CDR3 loop is CASSSSREGETQYF.

This clonotype is classed as medium-sized (0.01 to 0.1%). The V and J genes are TRBV6-1 and TRBJ2-2, with 7 bases matching TRBD1. The CDR3 sequence is 14 residues long. Germline V lookup: CDR1 MNHNS, CDR2 SASEGT. Losses at the gene ends were 10 bases for V and 7 bases for J; bases not matched to a gene: 12. CDR3 region: CATPGQGDHGELFF. The CDR3 nucleotides read TGTGCCACCCCGGGGCAGGGGGATCACGGGGAGCTGTTTTTT.

This clonotype was recorded many times. DNA for the CDR3: TGTGCCAGCAGCCGGTTTCTCTCTGGGGCCAACGTCCTGACTTTC. This gives the protein CASSRFLSGANVLTF. The chain joins TRBV9 to TRBJ2-6; D gene uncertain. The CDR3 is 15 residues long. Germline V lookup: CDR1 SGDLS, CDR2 YYNGEE. Trimming pared 4 bases from V and 0 bases from J, leaving 8 bases between.

This clonotype was observed at least ten times. The V gene is TRBV6-2 or TRBV6-3, the J gene TRBJ2-7; a possible D gene is TRBD1 (7 bases). V lost 5 bases, J lost 4 bases, and 12 bases lay in between. This CDR3 is 13 amino acids long. From germline, CDR1 is MNHEY and CDR2 SVGEGT. The CDR3 spells CASSQTGTYEQYF. The CDR3 DNA reads TGTGCCAGCAGTCAGACAGGGACTTACGAGCAGTACTTC.

In its sample, this clonotype was seen many times. The genes are TRBV19 and TRBJ2-1; TRBD2 matches at 7 bases. The germline V gene encodes CDR1 LNHDA and CDR2 SQIVND (reference sequence). This CDR3 spans 14 amino acids. V shed 7 bases, J shed 3 bases, and the junction held 6 bases outside the gene matches. DNA of the CDR3: TGTGCCAGTAAGGCGGGAGTGTTCTACAATGAGCAGTTCTTC. Translation: CASKAGVFYNEQFF.